The rows below give T cell receptor beta chains drawn from one sample of a study of blood T cells in healthy people across ages. TCRdb reanalysed the 5' RACE reads using MiXCR and keeps one entry per CDR3 protein. The table includes fewer than 800,000 distinct CDR3 sequences, around 25% detected once. This sample also appeared in a second study, on T cells of mothers and their children.

Source material: blood. Receptors were obtained from a boy aged 5 to 17 in good health. Both conserved end residues are part of each CDR3. D genes are given only for firm matches. Rows may omit the clone size; those that give it use once, few, many or a size class.

D gene: .; V gene: TRBV21-1; clone size: .; J gene: TRBJ2-4; CDR3 length: 12; CDR3 protein: CARRELTHIQYF; CDR3 DNA: TGTGCCCGCCGGGAGCTGACACACATTCAGTACTTC
D gene: .; V gene: TRBV4-1; clone size: .; J gene: TRBJ2-1; CDR3 length: 17; CDR3 protein: CASSPALTLFNIGEQFF; CDR3 DNA: TGCGCCAGCAGCCCGGCCCTTACGTTGTTTAATATTGGGGAGCAGTTCTTC
D gene: TRBD1; V gene: TRBV5-1; clone size: .; J gene: TRBJ1-2; CDR3 length: 15; CDR3 protein: CASSLSGTGADGYTF; CDR3 DNA: TGCGCCAGCAGCTTGTCCGGGACAGGGGCGGATGGCTACACCTTC
D gene: TRBD2; V gene: TRBV28; clone size: .; J gene: TRBJ2-3; CDR3 length: 19; CDR3 protein: CASSFRVTSGSSSTDTQYF; CDR3 DNA: TGTGCCAGCAGTTTTCGCGTGACTAGCGGGAGCTCTAGCACAGATACGCAGTATTTT
D gene: .; V gene: TRBV6-5; clone size: few; J gene: TRBJ2-5; CDR3 length: 15; CDR3 protein: CASSYSAGLGETQYF; CDR3 DNA: TGTGCCAGCAGTTACTCGGCAGGGTTGGGAGAGACCCAGTACTTC
D gene: .; V gene: TRBV11-1; clone size: few; J gene: TRBJ2-5; CDR3 length: 16; CDR3 protein: CASSTLHGTTQETQYF; CDR3 DNA: TGTGCCAGCAGCACACTCCACGGGACAACCCAAGAGACCCAGTACTTC
D gene: .; V gene: TRBV11-1; clone size: .; J gene: TRBJ1-5; CDR3 length: 13; CDR3 protein: CASSSVLGQPQHF; CDR3 DNA: TGTGCCAGCAGCTCGGTGTTAGGTCAGCCCCAGCATTTT
D gene: .; V gene: TRBV4-2; clone size: .; J gene: TRBJ1-2; CDR3 length: 15; CDR3 protein: CASSQDLSRQPVNTF; CDR3 DNA: TGTGCCAGCAGCCAAGATCTTAGTCGGCAGCCAGTTAACACCTTC
D gene: TRBD2; V gene: TRBV29-1; clone size: once; J gene: TRBJ2-1; CDR3 length: 17; CDR3 protein: CSVEPGTSHLPYNEQFF; CDR3 DNA: TGCAGCGTTGAGCCAGGGACTAGCCACCTACCCTACAATGAGCAGTTCTTC
D gene: TRBD1; V gene: TRBV7-9; clone size: few; J gene: TRBJ2-4; CDR3 length: 14; CDR3 protein: CASSPRDRDDIQYF; CDR3 DNA: TGTGCCAGCAGCCCCCGGGACAGGGACGACATTCAGTACTTC
D gene: .; V gene: TRBV25-1; clone size: .; J gene: TRBJ1-5; CDR3 length: 11; CDR3 protein: CASSDFGPQHF; CDR3 DNA: TGTGCCAGCAGTGATTTTGGGCCCCAGCATTTT
D gene: TRBD2; V gene: TRBV20-1; clone size: .; J gene: TRBJ2-1; CDR3 length: 18; CDR3 protein: CSARVRTSGLSSYNEQFF; CDR3 DNA: TGCAGCGCTAGAGTAAGGACTAGCGGTTTGAGCTCCTACAATGAGCAGTTCTTC
D gene: .; V gene: TRBV3-1; clone size: few; J gene: TRBJ2-5; CDR3 length: 13; CDR3 protein: CASSQLLVKTQYF; CDR3 DNA: TGTGCCAGCAGCCAACTACTAGTGAAGACCCAGTACTTC
D gene: TRBD1; V gene: TRBV9; clone size: .; J gene: TRBJ2-5; CDR3 length: 16; CDR3 protein: CASSGPDRGIQETQYF; CDR3 DNA: TGTGCCAGCAGCGGCCCGGACAGGGGGATACAAGAGACCCAGTACTTC
D gene: .; V gene: TRBV19; clone size: .; J gene: TRBJ2-3; CDR3 length: 17; CDR3 protein: CASSIDSASRSTDTQYF; CDR3 DNA: TGTGCCAGTAGTATAGATTCGGCTAGCAGAAGCACAGATACGCAGTATTTT
D gene: .; V gene: TRBV11-2; clone size: .; J gene: TRBJ2-6; CDR3 length: 16; CDR3 protein: CASSHVTLTGANVLTF; CDR3 DNA: TGTGCCAGCAGCCACGTTACATTAACTGGGGCCAACGTCCTGACTTTC
D gene: .; V gene: TRBV29-1; clone size: many; J gene: TRBJ1-2; CDR3 length: 11; CDR3 protein: CSVGTLYGYTF; CDR3 DNA: TGCAGCGTTGGGACTCTCTATGGCTACACCTTC
D gene: TRBD2; V gene: TRBV29-1; clone size: .; J gene: TRBJ2-5; CDR3 length: 18; CDR3 protein: CSVVRGTSGTWYQETQYF; CDR3 DNA: TGCAGCGTTGTGAGAGGGACTAGCGGTACCTGGTACCAAGAGACCCAGTACTTC
D gene: .; V gene: TRBV7-6; clone size: few; J gene: TRBJ2-5; CDR3 length: 14; CDR3 protein: CASSWDAGSETQYF; CDR3 DNA: TGTGCCAGCAGCTGGGACGCCGGATCAGAGACCCAGTACTTC
D gene: TRBD1; V gene: TRBV4-1; clone size: .; J gene: TRBJ1-4; CDR3 length: 17; CDR3 protein: CASSQVGEGAANEKLFF; CDR3 DNA: TGCGCCAGCAGCCAAGTTGGAGAGGGGGCGGCTAATGAAAAACTGTTTTTT
D gene: .; V gene: TRBV6-1; clone size: .; J gene: TRBJ1-2; CDR3 length: 14; CDR3 protein: CASSDEFLNYGYTF; CDR3 DNA: TGTGCCAGCAGTGACGAGTTTCTGAACTATGGCTACACCTTC
D gene: TRBD1; V gene: TRBV6-5; clone size: few; J gene: TRBJ2-1; CDR3 length: 13; CDR3 protein: CASSYSGGYEQFF; CDR3 DNA: TGTGCCAGCAGTTATTCAGGGGGCTATGAGCAGTTCTTC
D gene: .; V gene: TRBV2; clone size: .; J gene: TRBJ2-7; CDR3 length: 12; CDR3 protein: CTSSVWRDEQYF; CDR3 DNA: TGTACCAGCAGTGTCTGGCGGGACGAGCAGTACTTC
D gene: TRBD1; V gene: TRBV7-2; clone size: .; J gene: TRBJ2-4; CDR3 length: 14; CDR3 protein: CASSQQGAKNIQYF; CDR3 DNA: TGTGCCAGCAGCCAACAGGGGGCCAAAAACATTCAGTACTTC